The 22 T cell receptor beta chains in this list originate from one sample, sequenced in a study of metastatic and nonmetastatic thyroid tumors. TCRdb re-called clones via MiXCR from the PCR reads. The table lists tens of thousands of clones, approximately 20% of them singletons. No patient received treatment before thyroid surgery. The sequencing sample was made of blood. The origin of the receptors is a female donor with papillary thyroid cancer or a benign thyroid nodule (not recorded which). Some clones in this sample may be carry-over from other donors' samples.

This sequence joins TRBV19 and TRBJ1-5; D gene ambiguous. Germline-derived CDR1 and CDR2 are LNHDA and SQIVND (reference sequence). Trimming pared 6 bases from V and 0 bases from J, leaving 21 bases between. This CDR3 region has 18 residues. CDR3 coding DNA: TGTGCCAGTAGAAAATTAGGTTTGCGGGGAAATAGCAATCAGCCCCAGCATTTT. Amino acid sequence: CASRKLGLRGNSNQPQHF.

As to this clone: With a much larger clone just one base away, this may be a read error. It is likely a read error, because the conserved phenylalanine at the end of the CDR3 is missing. The rearrangement links TRBV12-3 or TRBV12-4 to TRBJ2-7, with no clear D. Trimming removed 4 bases from V and 3 bases from J, with 7 bases in between. The CDR3 is made up of 12 amino acids. The CDR3 loop is CASSSLYYEQYL. The CDR3 coding sequence is TGTGCCAGCAGTTCGCTTTACTACGAGCAGTACCTC.

J is TRBJ2-1 and V is TRBV2, with 10 bases aligning to TRBD1. J gave up 4 bases and V 7 bases, and 4 bases lay outside the gene matches. The CDR3 runs 14 residues. CDR1 SNHLY and CDR2 FYNNEI come from the germline V gene. As DNA, the CDR3 is TGTGCCAGCACCGGGACAGGGGTTTACAATGAGCAGTTCTTC. Translated, it gives CASTGTGVYNEQFF.

V usage is TRBV20-1 and J usage is TRBJ2-7; perhaps TRBD2 as D (6 bases). The V and J ends lost 0 bases and 3 bases respectively, with 15 bases between them. The CDR3 contains 15 residues. Germline lookup yields CDR1 DFQATT and CDR2 SNEGSKA (reference sequence). CDR3 sequence reads: CSARDRETVYYEQYF. Here the CDR3 DNA reads TGCAGTGCTAGAGATCGGGAGACCGTGTACTACGAGCAGTACTTC.

V gene TRBV20-1 combines with J gene TRBJ2-7, with 11 bases matching TRBD2. Germline V gives CDR1 DFQATT, CDR2 SNEGSKA (reference sequence). The CDR3 spans 14 residues. The junction had 6 bases not matched to a gene; V was cut back by 5 bases and J by 3 bases. CDR3 coding DNA: TGCAGTGCTGTAGCGGGAGGGATGAACTACGAGCAGTACTTC. This translates into CSAVAGGMNYEQYF.

This clone was recorded at least ten times. The chain joins TRBV4-1 to TRBJ2-1, with 8 bases fitting TRBD1. The trim removed 1 base at V and 4 bases at J, leaving 6 bases unmatched. The CDR3 has 16 residues. Germline V gives CDR1 MGHRA, CDR2 YSYEKL. CDR3 sequence reads: CASSQVGTGIYNEQFF. The CDR3 DNA follows: TGCGCCAGCAGCCAAGTGGGGACAGGAATTTACAATGAGCAGTTCTTC.

This clone has ten or more counts. The junction and the germline gene differ at one end; a read error may be behind it. Other DNA variants within this sample encode the same CDR3. The chain has TRBV2 and TRBJ2-5; D might be TRBD1 (5 bases). CDR3 length equals 15 residues. Germline CDR1 is SNHLY and CDR2 is FYNNEI. As DNA, the CDR3 is TGTGCCAGCAGTGAAGCAGGACATACCCAAGAGACTCAGTACTTC. Translation gives CASSEAGHTQETQYF.

This clone was seen many times. J is TRBJ2-3 and V is TRBV6-1; tentative D call: TRBD2 (6 bases). Deletions cut 7 bases from V and 2 bases from J, with 19 bases between. Germline values: CDR1 MNHNS, CDR2 SASEGT. The CDR3 has 16 residues. The CDR3 nucleotides read TGTGCCAGCACACCCCCCGGGGGAACCTCCACAGATACGCAGTATTTT. It translates to CASTPPGGTSTDTQYF.

This clone has a count of ten or more. The chain combines TRBV5-4 with TRBJ1-3; D may be TRBD1 (5 bases). The CDR3 is made up of 15 amino acids. With 4 bases removed from V and 3 bases from J, the gap between germline ends came to 14 bases. From germline, CDR1 is SGHNT and CDR2 YYREEE (reference sequence). The CDR3 sequence: CASSRDSGGGNTIYF. In nucleotides, the CDR3 is TGTGCCAGCAGCCGGGACTCTGGAGGTGGAAACACCATATATTTT.

This clone has ten or more counts. This chain joins TRBV12-5 and TRBJ1-2, with D possibly matching TRBD1 (6 bases). Trimming took off 0 bases at V and 7 bases at J, with 15 bases between the two ends. This CDR3 spans 15 amino acids. In germline, CDR1 is LGHNT, CDR2 FRNRAP. The CDR3 DNA is TGTGCTAGTGGTTTGGTAGTGGGGGCCTTGGGTGGCTACACCTTC. Translating it yields CASGLVVGALGGYTF.

This clone is classed as medium-sized (0.01 to 0.1%). This chain joins TRBV6-5 and TRBJ2-1, with a possible D match to TRBD2 (6 bases). The CDR3 consists of 18 residues. V dropped 3 bases and J dropped 3 bases, with 21 bases sitting between them. Germline V gives CDR1 MNHEY, CDR2 SVGAGI. The CDR3 loop is CASSYSSYAGRLYNEQFF. The CDR3 DNA reads as TGTGCCAGCAGTTATAGCTCGTATGCGGGGAGGCTCTACAATGAGCAGTTCTTC.

The table lists this clone with many counts. The chain uses TRBV5-1 and TRBJ1-2, with TRBD1 matching 12 bases. The germline CDR1 and CDR2 sequences are SGHRS and YFSETQ. CDR3 length: 17 residues. Unmatched junction bases numbered 16, after V lost 5 bases and J lost 8 bases. CDR3: CASRTSGTGGVIRGYTF. CDR3 coding DNA: TGCGCCAGCAGGACCTCCGGGACAGGGGGCGTCATTAGGGGCTACACCTTC.

This clone was seen ten or more times. The chain carries TRBV5-1 and TRBJ1-2; D uncertain. The CDR3 has 13 residues. The ends were cut back, 5 bases at V and 1 base at J, with 9 bases in the middle. Germline V gives CDR1 SGHRS, CDR2 YFSETQ. CDR3 sequence reads: CASSQDFNYGYTF. The CDR3 DNA sequence: TGCGCCAGCAGTCAGGACTTTAACTATGGCTACACCTTC.

By frequency in the sample, this clone is medium-sized. J is TRBJ1-6 and V is TRBV6-2 or TRBV6-3, with 7 bases lining up with TRBD1. The V gene end was trimmed by 6 bases and the J gene end by 1 base; junction bases not matched to a gene: 3. CDR1 is MNHEY, CDR2 SVGEGT, per germline. The CDR3 loop spans 15 amino acids. The CDR3 spells CASSQGESYNSPLHF. The CDR3 nucleotides read TGTGCCAGCAGCCAGGGGGAATCCTATAATTCACCCCTCCACTTT.

The rearrangement links TRBV20-1 to TRBJ2-1; possibly TRBD1 for D (5 bases). The germline V and J ends were trimmed by 3 bases and 4 bases, with 7 bases remaining between them. The CDR3 covers 12 residues. Germline CDR1 reads DFQATT; CDR2 reads SNEGSKA (reference sequence). In nucleotides, the CDR3 is TGCAGTGCTAGCAGGGTGTACAATGAGCAGTTCTTC. Residues: CSASRVYNEQFF.

The CDR3 sequence is CASSSRDGSYEQYF. CDR3 DNA: TGTGCCAGCAGCTCGCGGGACGGATCCTACGAGCAGTACTTC. This chain links TRBV7-2 with TRBJ2-7, with D perhaps TRBD2 (6 bases). V was clipped by 4 bases and J by 1 base, with 11 bases between them. The germline CDR1 and CDR2 sequences are SGHTA and FQGNSA. The CDR3 totals 14 residues.

This clone has ten or more counts. V and J are TRBV5-1 and TRBJ2-3; no definite D call. This CDR3 contains 14 residues. Trimming pared 6 bases from V and 2 bases from J, leaving 13 bases between. CDR1 is SGHRS, CDR2 YFSETQ, per germline. CDR3 in amino acids: CASNQGSFTDTQYF. CDR3 bases: TGCGCCAGCAATCAAGGTAGTTTCACAGATACGCAGTATTTT.

Ten or more counts support this clone. The CDR3 region is CSVPQGYTEAFF. The CDR3 nucleotides read TGCAGCGTTCCCCAGGGTTACACTGAAGCTTTCTTT. The V and J genes are TRBV29-1 and TRBJ1-1; D is perhaps TRBD1 (5 bases). The CDR3 is 12 amino acids. Germline CDR1 SQVTM, CDR2 ANQGSEA. The V gene lost 5 bases and the J gene lost 3 bases, with 10 bases spanning the gap.

As regards this clone: Within the sample, other DNA sequences also encode this same CDR3. J is TRBJ2-2 and V is TRBV6-1; TRBD2 aligns across 7 bases. V gave up 4 bases and J gave up 11 bases; unmatched junction bases: 13. Germline V lookup: CDR1 MNHNS, CDR2 SASEGT. This CDR3 spans 15 amino acids. The CDR3 region is CASSGLADRNGELFF. The DNA for the CDR3 is TGTGCCAGCAGTGGACTAGCAGACCGGAACGGTGAGCTGTTTTTT.

The chain uses TRBV2 and TRBJ1-2; no clear D. Looked up from germline, CDR1 is SNHLY and CDR2 is FYNNEI. The CDR3 is 13 amino acids. V lost 6 bases and J 3 bases, leaving 11 bases between the germline ends. DNA for the CDR3: TGTGCCAGCAGAGAACCTGAAGACTATGGCTACACCTTC. Its translation: CASREPEDYGYTF.

This clone showed up many times. The chain is built from TRBV9 and TRBJ1-3; D is uncertain. CDR3 length equals 10 residues. Trimming cost V 5 bases and J 3 bases, with 0 bases left between them. Germline CDR1 and CDR2: SGDLS and YYNGEE. The CDR3: CASSGNTIYF. The CDR3 DNA reads TGTGCCAGCAGTGGAAACACCATATATTTT.

Ten or more counts support this clone. The V and J genes are TRBV20-1 and TRBJ2-7; 7 bases agree with TRBD2. The CDR3 consists of 15 residues. Germline V CDR1 and CDR2: DFQATT, SNEGSKA (reference sequence). V shed 0 bases, J shed 2 bases, and the junction held 7 bases outside the gene matches. This CDR3 reads CSARDLTAGPYEQYF. The CDR3 bases are TGCAGTGCTAGAGATCTGACAGCGGGGCCCTACGAGCAGTACTTC.